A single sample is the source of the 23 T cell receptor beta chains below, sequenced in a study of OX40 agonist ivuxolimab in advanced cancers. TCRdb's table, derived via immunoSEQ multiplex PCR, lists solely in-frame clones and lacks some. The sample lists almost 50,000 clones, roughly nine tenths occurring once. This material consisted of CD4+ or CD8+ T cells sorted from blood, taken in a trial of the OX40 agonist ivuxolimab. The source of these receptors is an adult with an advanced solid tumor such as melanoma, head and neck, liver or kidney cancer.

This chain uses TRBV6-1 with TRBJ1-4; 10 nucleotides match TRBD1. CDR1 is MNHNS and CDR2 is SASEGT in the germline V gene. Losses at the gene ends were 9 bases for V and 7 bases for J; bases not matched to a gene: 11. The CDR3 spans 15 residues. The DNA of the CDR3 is TGTGCCAGTGTCCCGGGACAGGGGCAAGGTGAAAAACTGTTTTTT. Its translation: CASVPGQGQGEKLFF.

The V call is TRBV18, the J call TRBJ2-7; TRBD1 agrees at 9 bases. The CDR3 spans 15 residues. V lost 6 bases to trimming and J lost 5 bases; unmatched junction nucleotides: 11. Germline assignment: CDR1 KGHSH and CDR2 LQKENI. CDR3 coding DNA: TGTGCCAGCTCGCGCTCGGGACAGGGTCAGGACGAGCAGTACTTC. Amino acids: CASSRSGQGQDEQYF. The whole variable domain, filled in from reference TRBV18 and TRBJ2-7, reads NAGVMQNPRHLVRRRGQEARLRCSPMKGHSHVYWYRQLPEEGLKFMVYLQKENIIDESGMPKERFSAEFPKEGPSILRIQQVVRGDSAAYFCASSRSGQGQDEQYFGPGTRLTVT.

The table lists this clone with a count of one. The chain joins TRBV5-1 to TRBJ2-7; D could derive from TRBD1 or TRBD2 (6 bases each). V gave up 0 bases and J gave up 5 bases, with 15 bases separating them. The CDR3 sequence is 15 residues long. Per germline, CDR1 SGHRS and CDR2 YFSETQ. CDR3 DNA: TGCGCCAGCAGCTTGGAGGGGGGTCCCTACCACGAGCAGTACTTC. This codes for CASSLEGGPYHEQYF.

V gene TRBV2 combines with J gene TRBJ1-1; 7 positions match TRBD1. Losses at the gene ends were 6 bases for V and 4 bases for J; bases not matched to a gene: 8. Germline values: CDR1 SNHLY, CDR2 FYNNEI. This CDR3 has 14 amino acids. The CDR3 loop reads CASRTTGTITEAFF. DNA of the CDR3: TGTGCCAGCAGGACGACAGGGACTATCACTGAAGCTTTCTTT.

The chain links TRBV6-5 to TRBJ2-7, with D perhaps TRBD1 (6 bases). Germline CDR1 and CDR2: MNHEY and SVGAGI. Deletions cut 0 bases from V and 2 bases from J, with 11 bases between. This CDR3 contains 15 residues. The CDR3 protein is CASSYSTGLPYEQYF. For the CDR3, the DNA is TGTGCCAGCAGTTACTCAACAGGGCTTCCCTACGAGCAGTACTTC.

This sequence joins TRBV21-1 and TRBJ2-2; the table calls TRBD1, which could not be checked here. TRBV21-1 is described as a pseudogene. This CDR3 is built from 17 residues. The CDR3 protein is CASSPPGTGRNTGELFF. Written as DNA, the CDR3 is TGTGCCAGCAGCCCTCCCGGGACAGGGCGGAACACCGGGGAGCTGTTTTTT.

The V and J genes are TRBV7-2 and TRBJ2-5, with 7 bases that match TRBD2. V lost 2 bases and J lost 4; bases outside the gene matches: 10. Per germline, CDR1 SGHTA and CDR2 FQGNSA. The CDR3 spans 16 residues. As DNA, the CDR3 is TGTGCCAGCAGCTTATGGGCTAGCGGAAGTGGAGAGACCCAGTACTTC. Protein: CASSLWASGSGETQYF.

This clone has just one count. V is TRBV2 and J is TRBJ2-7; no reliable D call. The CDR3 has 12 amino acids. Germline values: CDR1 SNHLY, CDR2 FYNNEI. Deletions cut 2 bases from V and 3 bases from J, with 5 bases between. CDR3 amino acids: CASSEQNYEQYF. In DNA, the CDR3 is TGTGCCAGCAGTGAACAGAACTACGAGCAGTACTTC.

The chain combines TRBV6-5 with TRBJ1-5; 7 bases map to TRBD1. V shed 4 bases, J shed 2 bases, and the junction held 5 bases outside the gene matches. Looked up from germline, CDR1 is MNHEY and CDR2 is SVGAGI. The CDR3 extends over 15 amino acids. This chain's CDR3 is CASSSQGVGNQPQHF. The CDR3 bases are TGTGCCAGCAGTTCCCAGGGGGTCGGCAATCAGCCCCAGCATTTT.

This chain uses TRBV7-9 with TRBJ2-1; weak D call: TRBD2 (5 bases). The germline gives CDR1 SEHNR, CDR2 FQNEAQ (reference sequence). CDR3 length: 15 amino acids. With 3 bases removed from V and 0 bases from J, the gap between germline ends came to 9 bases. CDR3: CASSFSGSSYNEQFF. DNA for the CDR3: TGTGCCAGCAGCTTCTCTGGGAGCTCCTACAATGAGCAGTTCTTC.

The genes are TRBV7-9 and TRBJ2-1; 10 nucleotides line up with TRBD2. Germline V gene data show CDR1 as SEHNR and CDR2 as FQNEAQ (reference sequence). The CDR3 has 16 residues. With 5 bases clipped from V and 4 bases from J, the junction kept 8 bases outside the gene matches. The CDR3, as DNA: TGTGCCAGCAGCCGGAGCGGGGGGGCTAGGTACAATGAGCAGTTCTTC. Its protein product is CASSRSGGARYNEQFF.

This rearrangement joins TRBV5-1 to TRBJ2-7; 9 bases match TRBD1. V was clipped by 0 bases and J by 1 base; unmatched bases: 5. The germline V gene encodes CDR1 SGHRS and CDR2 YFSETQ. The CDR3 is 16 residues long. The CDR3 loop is CASSLARDRVSYEQYF. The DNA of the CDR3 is TGCGCCAGCAGCTTGGCCAGGGACAGGGTTTCCTACGAGCAGTACTTC.

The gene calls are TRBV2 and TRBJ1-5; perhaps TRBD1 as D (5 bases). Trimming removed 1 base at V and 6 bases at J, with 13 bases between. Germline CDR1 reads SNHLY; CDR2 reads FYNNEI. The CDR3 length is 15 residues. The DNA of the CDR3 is TGTGCCAGCAGTGAAGACCAGGGCATTGGTCAGCCCCAGCATTTT. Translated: CASSEDQGIGQPQHF. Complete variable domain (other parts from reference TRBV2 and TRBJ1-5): EPEVTQTPSHQVTQMGQEVILRCVPISNHLYFYWYRQILGQKVEFLVSFYNNEISEKSEIFDDQFSVERPDGSNFTLKIRSTKLEDSAMYFCASSEDQGIGQPQHFGDGTRLSIL.

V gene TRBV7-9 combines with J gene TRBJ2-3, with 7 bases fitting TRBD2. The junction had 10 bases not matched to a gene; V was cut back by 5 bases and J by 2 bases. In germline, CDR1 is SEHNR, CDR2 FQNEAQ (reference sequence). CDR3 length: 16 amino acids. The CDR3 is CASSTQPSGDTDTQYF. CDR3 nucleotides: TGTGCCAGCAGCACCCAACCTAGCGGCGACACAGATACGCAGTATTTT.

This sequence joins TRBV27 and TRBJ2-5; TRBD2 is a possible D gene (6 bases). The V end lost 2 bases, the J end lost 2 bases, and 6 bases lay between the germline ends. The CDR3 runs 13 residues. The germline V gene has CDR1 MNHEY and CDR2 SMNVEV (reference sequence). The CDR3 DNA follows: TGTGCCAGCAGTTTAGGACTACAAGAGACCCAGTACTTC. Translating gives CASSLGLQETQYF.

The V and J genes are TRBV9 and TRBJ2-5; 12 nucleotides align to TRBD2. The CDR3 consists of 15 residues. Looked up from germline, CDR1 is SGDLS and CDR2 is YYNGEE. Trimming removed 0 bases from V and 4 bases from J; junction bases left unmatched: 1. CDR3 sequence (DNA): TGTGCCAGCAGCGTAGGGACTAGCGGGATAGAGACCCAGTACTTC. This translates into CASSVGTSGIETQYF.

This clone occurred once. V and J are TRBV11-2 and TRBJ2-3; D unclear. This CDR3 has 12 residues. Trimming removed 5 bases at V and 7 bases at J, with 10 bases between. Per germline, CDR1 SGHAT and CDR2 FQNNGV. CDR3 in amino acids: CASSTRLNTQYF. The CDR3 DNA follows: TGTGCCAGCAGCACCCGCTTGAATACGCAGTATTTT.

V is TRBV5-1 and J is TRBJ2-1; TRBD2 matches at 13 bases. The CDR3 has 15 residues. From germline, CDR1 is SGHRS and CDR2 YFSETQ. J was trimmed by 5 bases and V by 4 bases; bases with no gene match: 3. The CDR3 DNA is TGCGCCAGCAGCAAAGGGACTAGCGGGAACAATGAGCAGTTCTTC. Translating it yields CASSKGTSGNNEQFF. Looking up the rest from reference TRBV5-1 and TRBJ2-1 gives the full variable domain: KAGVTQTPRYLIKTRGQQVTLSCSPISGHRSVSWYQQTPGQGLQFLFEYFSETQRNKGNFPGRFSGRQFSNSRSEMNVSTLELGDSALYLCASSKGTSGNNEQFFGPGTRLTVL.

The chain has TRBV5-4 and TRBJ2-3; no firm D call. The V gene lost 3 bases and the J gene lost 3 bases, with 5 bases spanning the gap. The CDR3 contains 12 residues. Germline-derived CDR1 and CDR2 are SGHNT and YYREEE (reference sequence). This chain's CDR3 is CASSSYTDTQYF. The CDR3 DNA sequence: TGTGCCAGCAGCTCCTATACAGATACGCAGTATTTT.

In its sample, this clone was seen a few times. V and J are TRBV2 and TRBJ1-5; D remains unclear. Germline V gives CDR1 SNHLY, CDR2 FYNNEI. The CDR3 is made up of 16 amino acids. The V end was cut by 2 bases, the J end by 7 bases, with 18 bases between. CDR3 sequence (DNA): TGTGCCAGCAGTGAACGACCTACCTCAGTGGGGCAGCCCCAGCATTTT. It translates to CASSERPTSVGQPQHF.

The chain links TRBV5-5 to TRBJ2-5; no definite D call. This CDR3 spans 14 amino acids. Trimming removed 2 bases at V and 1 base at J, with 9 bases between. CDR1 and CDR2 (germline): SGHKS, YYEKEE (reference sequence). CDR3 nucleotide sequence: TGTGCCAGCAGCTTTGTTCCAGTCCAAGAGACCCAGTACTTC. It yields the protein CASSFVPVQETQYF. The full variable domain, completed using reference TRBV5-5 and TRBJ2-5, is DAGVTQSPTHLIKTRGQQVTLRCSPISGHKSVSWYQQVLGQGPQFIFQYYEKEERGRGNFPDRFSARQFPNYSSELNVNALLLGDSALYLCASSFVPVQETQYFGPGTRLLVL.

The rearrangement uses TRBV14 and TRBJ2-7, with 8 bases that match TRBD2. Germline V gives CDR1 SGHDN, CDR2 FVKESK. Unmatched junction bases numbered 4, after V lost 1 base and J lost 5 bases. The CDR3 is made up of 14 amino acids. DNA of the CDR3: TGTGCCAGCAGCCAAGGACTAGCGCCCAACGAGCAGTACTTC. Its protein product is CASSQGLAPNEQYF.

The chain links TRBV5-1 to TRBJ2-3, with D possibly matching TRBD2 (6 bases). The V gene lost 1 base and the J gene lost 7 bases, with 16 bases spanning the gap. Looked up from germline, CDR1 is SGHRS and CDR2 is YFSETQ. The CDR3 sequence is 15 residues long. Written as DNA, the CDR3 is TGCGCCAGCAGCTTGTCAAGCGGGCAGTCATATACGCAGTATTTT. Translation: CASSLSSGQSYTQYF.